The T cell receptor beta chain described here comes from a study of lymphopenia after photon versus proton radiotherapy (dated by TCRdb to between 2018 and 2021). For the wider study: In patients with gastrointestinal tumors who developed high-grade lymphopenia, the study compared the immunological effects of photon radiation therapy with those of proton radiation therapy. The cohort included 15 to 20 patients with gastrointestinal tumors who developed lymphopenia after receiving either photon or proton therapy. The goal of the study was to characterize the differences between the two radiation modalities in how they affect the immune system.

A remark on this clone: It lacks a known antigen. No much larger clone exists at a distance of one base, and base qualities are not known.

Reading from cysteine to phenylalanine, the CDR3 counts 14 amino acids. CDR3 DNA only is kept here, 42 bases in frame from base 1. V is pared back by 5 bases and J by 4 bases, with 14 bases lying between the germline termini. The germline V gene (reference sequence) gives CDR1 as SEHNR and CDR2 as FQNEAQ. The library came from the immunoSEQ multiplex PCR assay. T cell repertoires were profiled by deep sequencing of rearranged TCR beta loci, alongside multiparametric flow cytometry. As stored in TCRdb, this immuneACCESS dataset retains in-frame rearrangements with V and J assigned. A fraction of the clones does not appear; measured against another copy, unresolved V genes explain less than half of the discrepancy, and the remainder lacks a known reason. Present in this sample are about 30,000 clones, 87% of which were seen just once. The ten largest make up 47% of the sample. Summary of the overall study and its limitations: Across the cohort, an inverse correlation was found between a larger post-nadir drop in TCR diversity and overall survival time among patients who died. After the lymphocyte count nadir, photon-treated repertoires showed oligoclonal expansion, especially of CD8+ Temra cells, which drove the drop in diversity. Proton-treated patients stayed relatively stable during treatment, while photon-treated patients lost naive T cells and TCR diversity and gained effector/memory populations. The survival association was assessed only in patients who died, and the authors presented better survival with proton therapy as a possibility rather than a demonstrated result.

This material consisted of peripheral blood, taken from a patient treated with proton-based radiotherapy. The sequence links TRBV7-9 to TRBJ1-1, with TRBD1 perhaps the D gene, on 5 matching bases. This clonotype was obtained from a woman aged 60-75 years with cholangiocarcinoma. Some clones in this sample may be carry-over from other donors' samples. CDR3 sequence: CASSPRGSGTEAFF. The DNA sequence is TGTGCCAGCAGCCCCCGGGGGAGCGGCACTGAAGCTTTCTTT.